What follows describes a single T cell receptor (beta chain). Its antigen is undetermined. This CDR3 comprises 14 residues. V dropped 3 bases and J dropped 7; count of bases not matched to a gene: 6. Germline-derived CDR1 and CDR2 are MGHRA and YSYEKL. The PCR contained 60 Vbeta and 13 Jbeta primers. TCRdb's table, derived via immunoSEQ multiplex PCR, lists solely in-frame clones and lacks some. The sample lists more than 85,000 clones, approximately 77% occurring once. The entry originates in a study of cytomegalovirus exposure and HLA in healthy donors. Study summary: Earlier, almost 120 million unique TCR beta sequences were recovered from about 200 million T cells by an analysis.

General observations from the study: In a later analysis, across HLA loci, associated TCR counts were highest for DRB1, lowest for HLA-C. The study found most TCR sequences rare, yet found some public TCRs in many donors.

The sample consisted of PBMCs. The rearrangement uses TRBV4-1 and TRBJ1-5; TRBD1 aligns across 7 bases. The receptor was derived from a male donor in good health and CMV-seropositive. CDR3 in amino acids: CASSHDRVEQPQHF. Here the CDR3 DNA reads TGCGCCAGCAGCCACGACAGGGTGGAACAGCCCCAGCATTTT.